This TCR beta chain was profiled in a study of regulatory T cells in long-lasting Graves disease (dated by TCRdb to the early 2020s). About the investigation overall: Antithyroid drugs had been taken for less than 3 months by newly diagnosed Graves' disease patients. Peripheral blood TCR sequencing and RNA sequencing compared persistent Graves' disease patients with newly diagnosed Graves' disease patients. The study was conducted in China and was registered as a clinical trial. A total of around 35 samples were covered by TCR sequencing, comprising around 13 persistent and some 20 newly diagnosed Graves' disease patients.

What the work shows at the level of the full study, not this receptor alone: Because the primary lesion, thyroid tissue, could not be accessed, the study looked at peripheral blood alone. TRBV28, TRBJ1-2 and TRBJ2-5 were preferentially used in persistent disease, while TRBV20-1 and TRBJ2-1 were favored in newly diagnosed disease. As a limitation, the authors acknowledged that the small sample size may reduce accuracy. Patients with persistent disease shared more public clonotypes (around 2,500) than newly diagnosed patients did (around 1,000). Lower TCR Shannon entropy and fewer highly expanded clones were observed in persistent Graves' disease patients than in newly diagnosed patients, which suggested clonal expansion. Only the TCR beta chain was sequenced and analyzed.

Libraries were built with multiplex PCR. TCRdb names Illumina HiSeq 4000 as the instrument used. TCR beta libraries were built with iRepertoire HTBI primers and Arm-PCR amplification of CDR3 regions. Before sequencing, the PCR products went through gel purification. The published analysis was carried out like this. Gene usage analysis of CDR3 amino acid clonotypes relied on the 55 to 80 TRBV and fewer than 15 TRBJ segments identified across samples. Filtered high-quality paired reads were merged into contigs using COPE and FqMerger. Contigs were aligned with BLAST to IMGT TRBV, TRBD and TRBJ reference genes, and CDR3 was defined per IMGT. Any clonotype with a frequency above 0.1% was counted as a highly expanded clone. Shannon entropy served as the measure of repertoire diversity, while the Gini coefficient captured V-J evenness. Clonotypes shared by more than one individual were considered public. TCRdb cleaned the public reads at Q25 with fastp, built clones with MiXCR and kept in-frame beta chains. CDR3 protein duplicates are merged, each entry listing the most common genes and DNA. The V and J calls follow TCRdb's processing rather than the paper's. This sample is represented by about 420,000 distinct CDR3 sequences; roughly 15% of them were singletons. The ten most abundant clones make up 23% of the sample.

From the cysteine through the phenylalanine, the CDR3 covers 13 amino acids. Only the CDR3 portion is preserved as DNA: 39 bases, with reading frame beginning at the first base. V and J are truncated by 5 bases and 2 bases respectively, leaving an intervening sequence of 10 bases. This clonotype was seen many times. What antigen it recognizes has not been identified. Base qualities are not at hand, and no much larger clone is one base apart. The sample's time point label is to be understood as: newly diagnosed GD, antithyroid drugs for less than 3 months. For both TCR sequencing and RNA sequencing, RNA was extracted from PBMCs in TRIzol. Graves' disease was diagnosed according to American Thyroid Association guidelines. Patients for the study were recruited at an endocrinology department in Xi'an, China. Each patient gave approximately 10 milliliters of peripheral blood, collected in an EDTA anticoagulant tube. Ficoll Paque Plus density gradient separation was used to isolate PBMCs, and no further T cell sorting was done. An Agilent 2100 Bioanalyzer and agarose gel were used to check RNA quality, while a NanoDrop 2000 measured RNA concentration.

This sample was also put to use in a study of T cells in Graves' hyperthyroidism and ophthalmopathy. As the second study states: A patient counted as having stable Graves' hyperthyroidism if no progression to ophthalmopathy occurred over 18 months of follow-up. The hyperthyroidism patients were between 18 and 65 years old and newly diagnosed, with a disease duration of less than 2 months. Exclusion was applied to patients with uncontrolled infections, other autoimmune diseases, pregnancy or lactation. Diagnoses were based on clinical symptoms, serum thyroxine and TRAb, thyroid ultrasound and orbital computed tomography. A first-round RT-PCR of the TCR CDR3 used the HTBI primer set with the Qiagen OneStep RT-PCR kit. Most expanded thyroid clonotypes (frequency above 0.001) were also detected in blood, a finding suggesting that blood repertoires may reflect thyroid immune responses. A 13 V-J signature model separated ophthalmopathy from stable hyperthyroidism, with roughly 88% sensitivity and 81.08% specificity in cross-validation and 80%/75% in testing. During validation, the model predicted progression to ophthalmopathy a median of approximately 6 months ahead of onset, with around 70% sensitivity and around 73% specificity. To identify TCR V-J signatures that set the groups apart, the researchers used a discovery cohort of 90 to 100 patients, made up of fewer than 50 with Graves' ophthalmopathy and some 55 with stable Graves' hyperthyroidism. Whether ophthalmopathy could be predicted prospectively was tested in an independent validation cohort made up of some 20 hyperthyroidism patients plus 17 patients who later progressed to ophthalmopathy. For training and testing, the roughly 93 patients in the discovery cohort were randomly divided in a 7:3 ratio. The study also compared thyroid tissue and blood T-cell repertoires from five or six Graves' hyperthyroidism patients. Following sampling, methimazole starting at 30 mg daily was given to hyperthyroidism patients, and high-dose intravenous methylprednisolone was given to ophthalmopathy patients. The libraries were constructed in a second round of multiplex PCR and then size-selected and purified. Sequencing of the libraries was done on an Illumina HiSeq2000 using paired-end 100 bp reads. SOAPnuke was used to process the raw data, removing reads that contained adapters or uncalled bases, had a mean Phred below 15, or lacked an exact match to the constant primer or identifier. High-quality paired reads were merged using COPE v1.2.5, and each unique nucleotide sequence was defined as a clonotype. MiTCR v1.1 was used to align the clonotypes against IMGT TRBV, TRBD and TRBJ reference segments. Analysis was restricted to V-J combinations with a frequency above 0.0001, which covered over 98% of repertoires. A TCS score was defined as the ratio of F50 (clonal expansion) to E x V (chaos), with BLOSUM62-based TCRdist applied between CDR3 peptides within each V-J. Welch's t-statistics and random forest reduced around 520 V-J features to 10 to 15, which were used in a naive Bayes classifier (R e1071). No statistical method was used to fix the sample size in advance, and group allocation was not hidden from the investigators. The paper describes TCR Vbeta CDR3 sequencing of about 140 peripheral blood samples, made up of under 50 ophthalmopathy patients, some 76 hyperthyroidism patients and some 17 progressor patients.

Recombination linked TRBV12-3 or TRBV12-4 to TRBJ2-7, and possibly TRBD1, on 6 matching bases. This TCR was sampled from a woman aged 18-29 years with Graves disease. Donor details come from another sample of the same person, matched by shared clones. Source: peripheral blood mononuclear cells (PBMCs), taken at new diagnosis, from a patient treated with antithyroid drugs. The bases read TGTGCCAGCAGTAGGACAGTAACCTACGAGCAGTACTTC. The resulting protein is CASSRTVTYEQYF.